Presented here are 24 T cell receptor beta chains from one specimen sequenced in a study of OX40 agonist ivuxolimab in advanced cancers. Sequenced by immunoSEQ multiplex PCR; TCRdb stores in-frame clones only, minus some. The data show about 89,000 clones, just over 85% seen once. The material sequenced was CD4+ or CD8+ T cells sorted from blood, taken in a trial of the OX40 agonist ivuxolimab. The receptors originated from an adult with an advanced solid tumor such as melanoma, head and neck, liver or kidney cancer.

The rearrangement joins TRBV19 to TRBJ2-1; D possibly corresponds to TRBD2 (6 bases). Trimming took 4 bases from V and 2 from J, leaving 15 bases between them. Germline V CDR1 and CDR2: LNHDA, SQIVND (reference sequence). There are 16 residues in the CDR3. The CDR3 protein is CASSTKSGPAYNEQFF. As DNA, the CDR3 is TGTGCCAGTAGTACCAAAAGCGGGCCTGCCTACAATGAGCAGTTCTTC.

V and J are TRBV4-3 and TRBJ2-1, with 7 bases identical to TRBD2. Germline trimming cut 4 bases from V and 3 bases from J; bases unmatched to any gene: 9. CDR1 and CDR2 (germline): LGHNA, YSLEER. The CDR3 spans 16 residues. Here the CDR3 reads CASSRGGVRGYNEQFF. DNA of the CDR3: TGCGCCAGCAGCCGGGGAGGGGTGAGGGGCTACAATGAGCAGTTCTTC.

V usage is TRBV2 and J usage is TRBJ2-5, with D hard to call. Trimming took 5 bases from V and 1 from J, leaving 5 bases between them. The length of the CDR3 is 12 residues. The V gene's germline CDR1 is SNHLY and CDR2 FYNNEI. Here the CDR3 DNA reads TGTGCCAGCAGTAACAGCCAAGAGACCCAGTACTTC. This encodes CASSNSQETQYF.

This clone has only a few counts. The rearrangement uses TRBV5-1 and TRBJ2-5; 9 nucleotides align to TRBD1. Germline CDR1 is SGHRS and CDR2 is YFSETQ. Losses at the gene ends were 3 bases for V and 8 bases for J; bases not matched to a gene: 14. CDR3 length: 16 residues. The CDR3 spells CASSSKTGGGTSTQYF. The CDR3 bases are TGCGCCAGCAGCTCCAAAACAGGGGGCGGGACAAGCACCCAGTACTTC.

The chain recombines TRBV5-1 with TRBJ1-1; no clear D gene. Trimming took off 3 bases at V and 2 bases at J, with 8 bases between the two ends. Germline CDR1 reads SGHRS; CDR2 reads YFSETQ. The CDR3 loop spans 13 amino acids. CDR3 coding DNA: TGCGCCAGCAGCTCCAATTCAAACACTGAAGCTTTCTTT. Translation gives CASSSNSNTEAFF.

The gene calls are TRBV19 and TRBJ2-1, with 10 bases lining up with TRBD2. V shed 5 bases, J shed 6 bases, and the junction held 4 bases outside the gene matches. The CDR3 loop spans 14 amino acids. Germline V gene lookup returns CDR1 LNHDA and CDR2 SQIVND (reference sequence). The CDR3 region has the DNA TGTGCCAGTAGTTTGAGCGGGAGGGGCAATGAGCAGTTCTTC. Protein product: CASSLSGRGNEQFF.

This clone was counted only a few times. This sequence joins TRBV5-4 and TRBJ2-1; D might be TRBD1 (6 bases). V was trimmed by 3 bases and J by 7 bases, leaving 11 bases between them. Germline lookup yields CDR1 SGHNT and CDR2 YYREEE (reference sequence). The CDR3 has 13 residues. CDR3 nucleotides: TGTGCCAGCAGCTCGGCGGACAGTAATGAGCAGTTCTTC. Residues: CASSSADSNEQFF.

The chain combines TRBV6-8 with TRBJ2-7, with 7 bases matching TRBD2. In germline, CDR1 is MNHGY, CDR2 SAAAGT. V shed 9 bases, J shed 5 bases, and the junction held 4 bases outside the gene matches. CDR3 length: 11 amino acids. The CDR3 sequence: CARPREDEQYF. The CDR3 nucleotides read TGTGCCAGACCTCGGGAGGACGAGCAGTACTTC.

The rearrangement uses TRBV7-9 and TRBJ2-5; 10 nucleotides align to TRBD2. CDR3 length equals 15 residues. V lost 6 bases and J lost 5; bases outside the gene matches: 9. Germline-derived CDR1 and CDR2 are SEHNR and FQNEAQ (reference sequence). The CDR3 nucleotides are TGTGCCAGCAGTTCAGGACTAGCGGAGGCCGAGACCCAGTACTTC. Translating it yields CASSSGLAEAETQYF.

The chain links TRBV9 to TRBJ2-1, with TRBD1 identical over 10 bases. The ends lost 0 bases at V and 5 bases at J; junction bases unmatched: 8. This CDR3 spans 17 amino acids. The germline V gene encodes CDR1 SGDLS and CDR2 YYNGEE. CDR3 sequence: CASSVGPGQGSNNEQFF. CDR3 bases: TGTGCCAGCAGCGTAGGCCCGGGACAGGGGTCGAACAATGAGCAGTTCTTC.

The chain carries TRBV2 and TRBJ2-6, with a possible D match to TRBD1 (5 bases). CDR3 length: 13 residues. The V gene lost 9 bases and the J gene lost 1 base, with 7 bases spanning the gap. Germline CDR1 is SNHLY and CDR2 is FYNNEI. Written as DNA, the CDR3 is TGTGCCAGGGGGCAGTCTGGGGCCAACGTCCTGACTTTC. Protein sequence: CARGQSGANVLTF. Looking up the rest from reference TRBV2 and TRBJ2-6 gives the full variable domain: EPEVTQTPSHQVTQMGQEVILRCVPISNHLYFYWYRQILGQKVEFLVSFYNNEISEKSEIFDDQFSVERPDGSNFTLKIRSTKLEDSAMYFCARGQSGANVLTFGAGSRLTVL.

This chain joins TRBV14 and TRBJ2-1; D is possibly TRBD1 or TRBD2 (5 bases each). Per the germline V gene, CDR1 is SGHDN and CDR2 is FVKESK. The V gene lost 1 base and the J gene lost 6 bases, with 10 bases spanning the gap. The CDR3 is 14 residues long. As DNA, the CDR3 is TGTGCCAGCAGCCAAGGCGCCGGGGCCAATGAGCAGTTCTTC. This gives the protein CASSQGAGANEQFF.

This rearrangement joins TRBV7-9 to TRBJ1-5, with D unresolved. V shed 3 bases and J shed 3 bases, with 6 bases lying between them. This CDR3 has 13 amino acids. The V gene's germline CDR1 is SEHNR and CDR2 FQNEAQ (reference sequence). CDR3 nucleotides: TGTGCCAGCAGCTTCTCTTACAATCAGCCCCAGCATTTT. Amino acid sequence: CASSFSYNQPQHF.

V gene TRBV6-4 combines with J gene TRBJ1-4, with TRBD1 matching over 8 bases. CDR3 length equals 14 residues. Losses at the gene ends were 4 bases for V and 15 bases for J; bases not matched to a gene: 13. The germline V gene encodes CDR1 MRHNA and CDR2 SNTAGT. The CDR3 here is CASSGQGRVVVMFF. For the CDR3, the DNA is TGTGCCAGCAGTGGACAGGGGAGGGTCGTCGTTATGTTTTTT.

CDR3 sequence (DNA): TGTGCCATCAGGGGATCACACAATGAGCAGTTCTTC. It is translated as CAIRGSHNEQFF. The V gene is TRBV10-3, the J gene TRBJ2-1; D remains unclear. The germline CDR1 and CDR2 sequences are ENHRY and SYGVKD. V was shortened by 6 bases and J by 5 bases, with 8 bases between the two germline ends. The CDR3 runs 12 residues.

This clone appeared once. The gene calls are TRBV23-1 and TRBJ2-1; D may be TRBD2 (6 bases). TRBV23-1 is given ORF status, its function remaining uncertain. The CDR3 has 18 residues. Trimming took off 0 bases at V and 5 bases at J, with 20 bases between the two ends. The CDR3 loop reads CASSQSRNVRLENNEQFF. The CDR3 bases are TGCGCCAGCAGTCAATCGAGGAACGTTAGACTAGAGAACAATGAGCAGTTCTTC.

The rearrangement links TRBV6-5 to TRBJ1-1; possibly TRBD1 for D (6 bases). CDR1 MNHEY and CDR2 SVGAGI come from the germline V gene. The CDR3 is 12 amino acids. V lost 3 bases, J lost 9 bases, and 11 bases lay in between. The CDR3 DNA reads TGTGCCAGCAGTTATAGGACAGTTAAAGCTTTCTTT. It is translated as CASSYRTVKAFF.

This clone was found a few times. The DNA of the CDR3 is TGTGCCAGCAGCCCCGGGTCGATAGACGGCGAGCAGTACTTC. Translated: CASSPGSIDGEQYF. The rearrangement joins TRBV7-6 to TRBJ2-7; D uncertain. The V end lost 5 bases, the J end lost 6 bases, and 17 bases lay between the germline ends. The CDR3 length is 14 residues. The germline V gene has CDR1 SGHVS and CDR2 FNYEAQ.

The chain's CDR3 is CASSLAGTGRAYEQYF. The CDR3, as DNA: TGTGCCAGCAGCTTGGCGGGGACAGGGAGAGCCTACGAGCAGTACTTC. The V call is TRBV5-6, the J call TRBJ2-7; 9 bases match TRBD1. This CDR3 is built from 16 residues. V dropped 0 bases and J dropped 2; count of bases not matched to a gene: 6. Germline V lookup: CDR1 SGHDT, CDR2 YYEEEE.

This chain's CDR3 is CSVVVNSGRYNEQFF. CDR3 in DNA: TGCAGCGTTGTTGTAAATAGCGGGAGGTACAATGAGCAGTTCTTC. The chain has TRBV29-1 and TRBJ2-1; 10 bases line up with TRBD2. V shed 4 bases and J 4 bases; nucleotides not matched to a gene: 7. The CDR3 is 15 residues long. Germline V gives CDR1 SQVTM, CDR2 ANQGSEA.

This chain uses TRBV19 with TRBJ2-3, with 10 bases aligning to TRBD2. CDR3 length: 14 residues. Germline V gives CDR1 LNHDA, CDR2 SQIVND (reference sequence). V was pared by 5 bases and J by 4 bases, with 3 bases of the junction left unmatched. The chain's CDR3 is CASSLAGAADTQYF. The DNA of the CDR3 is TGTGCCAGTAGTCTAGCGGGAGCGGCAGATACGCAGTATTTT.

The chain carries TRBV18 and TRBJ1-1; D possibly corresponds to TRBD1 (5 bases). The CDR3 extends over 14 amino acids. V lost 6 bases and J 2 bases, leaving 13 bases between the germline ends. Looked up from germline, CDR1 is KGHSH and CDR2 is LQKENI. The DNA for the CDR3 is TGTGCCAGCTCGCCCCAAACAGGTAACACTGAAGCTTTCTTT. Translation gives CASSPQTGNTEAFF.

J is TRBJ1-1 and V is TRBV9, with D perhaps matching TRBD1 (5 bases). V lost 2 bases and J lost 1, with 6 bases in between. CDR1 and CDR2 from the germline V gene are SGDLS and YYNGEE. This CDR3 has 13 residues. The CDR3 DNA reads TGTGCCAGCAGCGTCCAGGGGAACACTGAAGCTTTCTTT. It yields the protein CASSVQGNTEAFF. The whole variable domain, filled in from reference TRBV9 and TRBJ1-1, reads DSGVTQTPKHLITATGQRVTLRCSPRSGDLSVYWYQQSLDQGLQFLIQYYNGEERAKGNILERFSAQQFPDLHSELNLSSLELGDSALYFCASSVQGNTEAFFGQGTRLTVV.

The chain links TRBV28 to TRBJ2-7, with 11 bases fitting TRBD2. J was trimmed by 2 bases and V by 1 base; bases with no gene match: 4. From germline, CDR1 is MDHEN and CDR2 SYDVKM. CDR3 length: 16 residues. The CDR3 is CASSLSTSGAPYEQYF. DNA of the CDR3: TGTGCCAGCAGTTTATCGACTAGCGGGGCCCCCTACGAGCAGTACTTC.